These 14 T cell receptor beta chains share one sample of origin, sequenced in a study of T cell responses to AZD1222 COVID-19 vaccine. Using immunoSEQ multiplex PCR, the repertoire was profiled, and TCRdb retains in-frame clones only, with some absent. The sample records about 84,000 clones, about 93% being singletons. The sequences come from peripheral blood, collected 28 days after the second AZD1222 dose. The source is an adult who received the AZD1222 COVID-19 vaccine.

The chain combines TRBV5-1 with TRBJ1-4; D ambiguous. V gave up 4 bases and J gave up 1 base, with 8 bases separating them. Germline values: CDR1 SGHRS, CDR2 YFSETQ. CDR3 length: 14 amino acids. The chain's CDR3 is CASSPVGTNEKLFF. CDR3 sequence (DNA): TGCGCCAGCAGCCCGGTTGGAACTAATGAAAAACTGTTTTTT.

The chain has TRBV11-2 and TRBJ1-6, with unresolved D. The CDR3 runs 18 residues. Per the germline V gene, CDR1 is SGHAT and CDR2 is FQNNGV. Trimming shortened V by 3 bases and J by 0 bases, and 15 bases separated the two germline ends. The DNA for the CDR3 is TGTGCCAGCAGCTTCACCTTCACCGTCAGCTCCTATAATTCACCCCTCCACTTT. This encodes CASSFTFTVSSYNSPLHF. The variable domain in full, with the rest retrieved from reference TRBV11-2 and TRBJ1-6, is EAGVAQSPRYKIIEKRQSVAFWCNPISGHATLYWYQQILGQGPKLLIQFQNNGVVDDSQLPKDRFSAERLKGVDSTLKIQPAKLEDSAVYLCASSFTFTVSSYNSPLHFGNGTRLTVT.

The chain carries TRBV29-1 and TRBJ1-2; 7 bases line up with TRBD1. Germline lookup yields CDR1 SQVTM and CDR2 ANQGSEA. The CDR3 sequence is 14 residues long. The J segment lost 1 base and the V segment lost 6 bases, leaving 8 bases of the junction unmatched. The CDR3 loop is CSVAGTEDNYGYTF. CDR3 sequence (DNA): TGCAGCGTAGCCGGGACAGAAGATAACTATGGCTACACCTTC.

This chain connects TRBV28 to TRBJ1-4; D is perhaps TRBD1 (5 bases). The germline V gene encodes CDR1 MDHEN and CDR2 SYDVKM. CDR3 length: 14 residues. Trimming took 2 bases from V and 4 from J, leaving 8 bases between them. DNA for the CDR3: TGTGCCAGCAGTTTAATGACAGATAATGAAAAACTGTTTTTT. This gives the protein CASSLMTDNEKLFF.

J is TRBJ2-1 and V is TRBV2, with D uncertain. V was pared by 5 bases and J by 2 bases, with 16 bases between. This CDR3 spans 16 amino acids. Germline CDR1 is SNHLY and CDR2 is FYNNEI. The CDR3 here is CASSTLLTNPYNEQFF. CDR3 DNA: TGTGCCAGCAGTACCCTGTTGACAAACCCCTACAATGAGCAGTTCTTC.

In DNA, the CDR3 is TGTGCCAGCAGCCCCAGCGGTTGGGGTCAGCCCCAGCATTTT. Amino acids: CASSPSGWGQPQHF. This chain uses TRBV7-3 with TRBJ1-5, with unresolved D. This CDR3 region has 14 residues. Germline V lookup: CDR1 SGHTA, CDR2 FQGTGA. V was trimmed by 5 bases and J by 6 bases, leaving 14 bases between them.

The V and J genes are TRBV5-6 and TRBJ2-5, with D unclear. Looked up from germline, CDR1 is SGHDT and CDR2 is YYEEEE. Trimming left V 0 bases short and J 5 bases short, with 5 bases between. The CDR3 consists of 12 residues. DNA for the CDR3: TGTGCCAGCAGCTTGGGCCGGGAGACCCAGTACTTC. It codes for CASSLGRETQYF.

The chain employs TRBV3-1 (or the pseudogene TRBV3-2) and TRBJ2-2; no definite D call. Per germline, CDR1 LGHDT and CDR2 YNNKEL (reference sequence). The CDR3 has 13 amino acids. Trimming left V 4 bases short and J 6 bases short, with 9 bases between. The CDR3 region is CASSPRVPGELFF. CDR3 bases: TGTGCCAGCAGCCCTCGTGTCCCCGGGGAGCTGTTTTTT.

This chain joins TRBV5-4 and TRBJ1-4; D might be TRBD1 (5 bases). The CDR3 runs to 18 residues. V lost 4 bases, J lost 0 bases, and 19 bases lay in between. Germline lookup yields CDR1 SGHNT and CDR2 YYREEE (reference sequence). Here the CDR3 DNA reads TGTGCCAGCAGCCGGCCCCCGGCAGGGAGTACAACTAATGAAAAACTGTTTTTT. This sequence encodes CASSRPPAGSTTNEKLFF.

The chain employs TRBV18 and TRBJ2-5; D tentatively fits TRBD1 or TRBD2 (5 bases each). Germline V CDR1 and CDR2: KGHSH, LQKENI. CDR3 length: 15 residues. V was cut by 6 bases and J by 9 bases, with 23 bases left in between. This chain's CDR3 is CASSPQEGRTMAQYF. The CDR3, as DNA: TGTGCCAGCTCTCCCCAAGAGGGGCGTACAATGGCCCAGTACTTC.

This chain joins TRBV19 and TRBJ1-5; D may be TRBD1 (6 bases). This CDR3 region has 17 residues. Trimming removed 3 bases from V and 2 bases from J, with 17 bases in between. Germline assignment: CDR1 LNHDA and CDR2 SQIVND (reference sequence). CDR3: CASSIRPGAGGNQPQHF. The CDR3 DNA is TGTGCCAGTAGTATCCGTCCGGGGGCAGGGGGCAATCAGCCCCAGCATTTT.

This clone turned up a few times. The chain links TRBV6-5 to TRBJ1-2; D is unresolved. The V end lost 7 bases, the J end lost 1 base, and 16 bases lay between the germline ends. The germline gives CDR1 MNHEY, CDR2 SVGAGI. The CDR3 has 15 amino acids. In DNA, the CDR3 is TGTGCCAGCACCTCCCGGGATCTTTTTAACTATGGCTACACCTTC. Its protein is CASTSRDLFNYGYTF.

CDR3 region: CASIHGVAGSGEQYF. DNA of the CDR3: TGTGCCAGCATCCATGGGGTAGCGGGGTCCGGCGAGCAGTACTTC. The chain recombines TRBV11-2 with TRBJ2-7; 8 bases match TRBD2. The V and J ends lost 7 bases and 6 bases, in that order; junction bases with no gene match: 14. The germline V gene encodes CDR1 SGHAT and CDR2 FQNNGV. This CDR3 comprises 15 residues.

The chain has TRBV14 and TRBJ1-4; D may be TRBD1 (5 bases). The germline gives CDR1 SGHDN, CDR2 FVKESK. With 4 bases removed from V and 12 bases from J, the gap between germline ends came to 15 bases. CDR3 length equals 13 residues. The CDR3 DNA follows: TGTGCCAGCAGCCCGGGGGGGGGAATGGAACTGTTTTTT. This sequence encodes CASSPGGGMELFF.